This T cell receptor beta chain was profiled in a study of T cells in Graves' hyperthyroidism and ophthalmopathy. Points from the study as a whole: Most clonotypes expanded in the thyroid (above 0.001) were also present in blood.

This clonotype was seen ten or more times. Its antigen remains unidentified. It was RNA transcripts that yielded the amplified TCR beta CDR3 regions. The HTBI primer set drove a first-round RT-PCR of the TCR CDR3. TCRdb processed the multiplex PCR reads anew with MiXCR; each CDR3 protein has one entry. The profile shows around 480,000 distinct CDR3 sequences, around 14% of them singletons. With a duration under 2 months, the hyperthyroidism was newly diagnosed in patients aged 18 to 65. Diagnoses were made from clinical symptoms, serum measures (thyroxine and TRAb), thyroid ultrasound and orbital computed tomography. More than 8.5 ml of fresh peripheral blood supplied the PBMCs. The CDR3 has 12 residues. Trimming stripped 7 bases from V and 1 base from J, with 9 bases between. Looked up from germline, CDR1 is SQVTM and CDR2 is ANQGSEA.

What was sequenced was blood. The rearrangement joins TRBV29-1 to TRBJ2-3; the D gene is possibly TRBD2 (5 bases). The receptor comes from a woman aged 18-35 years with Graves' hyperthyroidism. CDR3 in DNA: TGCAGCGCCCGGCGGGGCACAGATACGCAGTATTTT. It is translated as CSARRGTDTQYF.